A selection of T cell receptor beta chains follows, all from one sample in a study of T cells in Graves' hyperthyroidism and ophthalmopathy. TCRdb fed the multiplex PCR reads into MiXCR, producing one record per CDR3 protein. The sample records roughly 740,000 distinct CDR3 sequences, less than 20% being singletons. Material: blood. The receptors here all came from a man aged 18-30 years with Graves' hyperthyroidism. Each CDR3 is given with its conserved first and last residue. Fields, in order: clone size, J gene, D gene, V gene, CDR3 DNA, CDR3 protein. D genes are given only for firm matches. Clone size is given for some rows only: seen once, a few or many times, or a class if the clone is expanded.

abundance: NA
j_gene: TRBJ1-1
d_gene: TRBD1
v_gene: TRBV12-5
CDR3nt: TGTGCTAGTGGTTCGCCGGGACAGGGAGTCCCTGAAGCTTTCTTT
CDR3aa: CASGSPGQGVPEAFF

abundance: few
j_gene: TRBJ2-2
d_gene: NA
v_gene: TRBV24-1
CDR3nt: TGTGCCACCAGTGATTTCGGAGGGGGCGGCACCGGGGAGCTGTTTTTT
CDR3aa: CATSDFGGGGTGELFF

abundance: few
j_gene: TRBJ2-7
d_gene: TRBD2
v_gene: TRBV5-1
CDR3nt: TGCGCCAGCAGCCTCCTAACGGGACTAGCGGGGTCCTACGAGCAGTACTTC
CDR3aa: CASSLLTGLAGSYEQYF

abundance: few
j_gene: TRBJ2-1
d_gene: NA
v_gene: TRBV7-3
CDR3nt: TGTGCCAGCAGCTTAACAGGGGGGAAAGGGGAGCAGTTCTTC
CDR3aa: CASSLTGGKGEQFF

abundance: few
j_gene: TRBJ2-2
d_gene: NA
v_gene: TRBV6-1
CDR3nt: TGTGCCAGCAGTGGAAGACTGAACACCGGGGAGCTGTTTTTT
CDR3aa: CASSGRLNTGELFF

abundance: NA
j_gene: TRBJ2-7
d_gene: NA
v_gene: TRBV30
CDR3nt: TGTGCCGGTAAGGGGGGCGCCTACGAGCAGTACTTC
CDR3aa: CAGKGGAYEQYF

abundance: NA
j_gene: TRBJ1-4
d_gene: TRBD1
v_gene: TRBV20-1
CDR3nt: TGCAGTGCCTTAGGGTGGGAGGGGGCGATTGAAAAACTGTTTTTT
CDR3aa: CSALGWEGAIEKLFF

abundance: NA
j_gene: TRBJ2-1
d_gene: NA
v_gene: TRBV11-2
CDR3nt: TGTGCCAGCAGCTTACCGTGGGACAAAAGCTCCTACAATGAGCAGTTCTTC
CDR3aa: CASSLPWDKSSYNEQFF

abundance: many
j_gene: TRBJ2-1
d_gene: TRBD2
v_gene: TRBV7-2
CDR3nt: TGTGCCAGCAGCTTAGGAGGGACTAGCGGCTACAATGAGCAGTTCTTC
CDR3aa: CASSLGGTSGYNEQFF

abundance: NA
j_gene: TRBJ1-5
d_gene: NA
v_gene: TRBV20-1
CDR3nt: TGCAGTGCTAGGAGGGGCTGGGGCAATCAGCCCCAGCATTTT
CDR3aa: CSARRGWGNQPQHF

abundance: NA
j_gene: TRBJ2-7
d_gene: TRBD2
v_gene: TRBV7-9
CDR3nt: TGTGCCAGCAGCTTAGTTGGCGGGAGCTCCTACAATGAGCAGTACTTC
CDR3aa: CASSLVGGSSYNEQYF

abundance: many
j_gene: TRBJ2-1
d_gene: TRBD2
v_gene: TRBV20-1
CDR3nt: TGCAGTGCTAGAGATTGGGGGGGGAGAGGCAATGAGCAGTTCTTC
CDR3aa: CSARDWGGRGNEQFF

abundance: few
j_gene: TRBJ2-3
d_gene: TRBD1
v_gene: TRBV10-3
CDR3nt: TGTGCCGCCAGCCTACAGGGGACCCCTTCTAGCACAGATACGCAGTATTTT
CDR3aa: CAASLQGTPSSTDTQYF

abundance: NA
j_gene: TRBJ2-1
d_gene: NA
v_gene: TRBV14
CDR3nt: TGTGCCAGCAGCCAAGGACGGATACTTGGGGATGAGCAGTTCTTC
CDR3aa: CASSQGRILGDEQFF

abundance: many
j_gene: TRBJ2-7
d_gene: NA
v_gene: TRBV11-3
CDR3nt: TGTGCCAGCAGCTATTCGGTGGGGTTTAGCTACGAGCAGTACTTC
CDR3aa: CASSYSVGFSYEQYF

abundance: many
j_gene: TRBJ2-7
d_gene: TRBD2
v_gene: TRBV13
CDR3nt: TGTGCCAGCAGCCCAGAACGACGAGCGGGACTGGCGGAGCAGTACTTC
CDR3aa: CASSPERRAGLAEQYF